These T cell receptor beta chains were read from a single sample in a study of T cells in Graves' hyperthyroidism and ophthalmopathy. TCRdb called the multiplex PCR reads again in MiXCR, with one record for every CDR3 protein. The repertoire holds 650,000 to 800,000 distinct CDR3 sequences, with 45% as singletons. Sequencing was done on a sample of peripheral blood or thyroid tissue (not recorded which). The receptors derive from an adult man with Graves' disease, either hyperthyroidism or ophthalmopathy (not recorded which). The CDR3 runs from the conserved cysteine through the conserved F or W. D genes are given only for firm matches. Some rows have no size entry. The others give once, few or many, or a class for an expanded clone.

clone_size j_call d_call cdr3_length v_call cdr3_nt cdr3_aa
. TRBJ2-2 TRBD2 13 TRBV6-1 TGTGCCGGGGGGGGAGTGAACACCGGGGAGCTGTTTTTT CAGGGVNTGELFF
. TRBJ1-4 . 14 TRBV19 TGTGCCAGTAGTATTGCGGGATCTAATGAAAAACTGTTTTTT CASSIAGSNEKLFF
once TRBJ1-2 . 10 TRBV24-1 TGTGCCACCAGGGCTGGTGGCTACACCTTC CATRAGGYTF
. TRBJ1-2 TRBD1 15 TRBV7-3 TGTGCCAGCAGCCATCGGACAGGGGGCATCTATGGCTACACCTTC CASSHRTGGIYGYTF
. TRBJ1-2 TRBD1 16 TRBV5-8 TGTGCCAGCAGCTTAGGGACAGGGTACGGGAACTATGGCTACACCTTC CASSLGTGYGNYGYTF
many TRBJ1-4 . 14 TRBV2 TGTGCCAGCAGTGACGGTACAACTAATGAAAAACTGTTTTTT CASSDGTTNEKLFF
. TRBJ1-6 . 12 TRBV15 TGTGCTTCCGGGACGGCCCATTCACCCCTCCACTTT CASGTAHSPLHF
. TRBJ2-7 . 16 TRBV15 TGTGCCACCAGCAGCTCAGCTACAGGGAATTCCTACGAGCAGTACTTC CATSSSATGNSYEQYF
. TRBJ1-5 . 18 TRBV2 TGTGCCAGCAGTTCTCTTCCTGGACCGGGGGGTGACAATCAGCCCCAGCATTTT CASSSLPGPGGDNQPQHF
. TRBJ1-5 . 16 TRBV7-6 TGTGCCAGCAACTTAGAGACAGGCGGAAGCAATCAGCCCCAGCATTTT CASNLETGGSNQPQHF
. TRBJ1-4 TRBD1 14 TRBV7-2 TGTGCCAGCAGCGACAGGGGGCGAGGTGAAAAACTGTTTTTT CASSDRGRGEKLFF
few TRBJ1-1 TRBD1 12 TRBV20-1 TGCAGTGCTAGAAGGACAGGGTCTCGGGCTTTCTTT CSARRTGSRAFF
. TRBJ1-3 . 14 TRBV2 TGTGCCAGCAGTTCCGCCGGGACAATAGGTGCCATATATTTT CASSSAGTIGAIYF
. TRBJ1-1 . 14 TRBV12-3/TRBV12-4 TGTGCCAGCAGCGGGGACCAACCGAACACTGAAGCTTTCTTT CASSGDQPNTEAFF
. TRBJ1-1 TRBD1 13 TRBV2 TGTGCCAGCAGGGGACAGGGGTCGGAGCGAGCTTTCTTT CASRGQGSERAFF
few TRBJ1-2 TRBD1 14 TRBV3-1 TGTGCCAGCAGCCAAGATAGGACAGGCTATGGCTACACCTTC CASSQDRTGYGYTF
many TRBJ1-6 TRBD1 13 TRBV19 TGTGCCAGTGATCTGACAGGGCGTTCACCCCTCCACTTT CASDLTGRSPLHF
. TRBJ1-4 . 11 TRBV6-6 TGTGCCAGCAGTCACGACAGGAAACTGTTTTTT CASSHDRKLFF
few TRBJ1-1 . 16 TRBV12-3/TRBV12-4 TGTGCCAGCAGCCAAGATCCGATCCCGGGAGGCACTGAAGCTTTCTTT CASSQDPIPGGTEAFF
. TRBJ1-2 TRBD1 15 TRBV29-1 TGCAGCGTTGCACGACAGGGGGCTCCGGGATATGGCTACACCTTC CSVARQGAPGYGYTF
. TRBJ2-2 . 13 TRBV11-2 TGTGCCAGCAGCTTCGCGGTCACCGGGGAGCTGTTTTTT CASSFAVTGELFF
. TRBJ1-4 TRBD1 13 TRBV10-3 TGTGCCATCAGTGGGGACAGGGACGGAAAACTGTTTTTT CAISGDRDGKLFF
many TRBJ1-6 TRBD1 16 TRBV19 TGTGCCAGTAGGCGACAGGGGGTCTCCTATAATTCACCCCTCCACTTT CASRRQGVSYNSPLHF
. TRBJ2-5 TRBD2 15 TRBV12-3/TRBV12-4 TGTGCCAGCAGTTTCGCGCGGGAGATTCGAGAGACCCAGTACTTC CASSFAREIRETQYF
many TRBJ1-1 . 15 TRBV9 TGTGCCAGCAGCCCGCGGGGGGAGAAGGTCGCAGAAGCTTTCTTT CASSPRGEKVAEAFF
many TRBJ1-6 . 15 TRBV5-1 TGCGCCAGCAGCTTGACGACCGAGGATAATTCACCCCTCCACTTT CASSLTTEDNSPLHF
. TRBJ1-2 TRBD1 15 TRBV20-1 TGCAGTGCCCGCGACAGGGGCAAATCTAACTATGGCTACACCTTC CSARDRGKSNYGYTF
. TRBJ1-4 . 14 TRBV25-1 TGTGCCAGCAGTTTTCAGTGGAACGGGGAAAAACTGTTTTTT CASSFQWNGEKLFF
many TRBJ2-5 . 15 TRBV24-1 TGTGCCACCAGTGAGTCCGGACGGTGGGAAGAGACCCAGTACTTC CATSESGRWEETQYF
. TRBJ1-1 . 15 TRBV7-6 TGTGCCAGCAGCTTAGGAGGCAGTCTCTCCACTGAAGCTTTCTTT CASSLGGSLSTEAFF
. TRBJ2-7 TRBD2 15 TRBV7-2 TGTGCCAGCAGCTCTTGGGGCGGGGGGACTAACGAGCAGTACTTC CASSSWGGGTNEQYF
few TRBJ2-5 . 16 TRBV20-1 TGCAGTGCTCCACCCCCGGACTCAAGATACCAAGAGACCCAGTACTTC CSAPPPDSRYQETQYF
many TRBJ2-7 TRBD1 14 TRBV7-9 TGTGCCAGCAGCCCCGGGACAGGGGGTAACGAGCAGTACTTC CASSPGTGGNEQYF
. TRBJ1-5 TRBD1 15 TRBV19 TGTGCCAGTAGTCCCGGGACAGGGGGCGCCCAGCCCCAGCATTTT CASSPGTGGAQPQHF
. TRBJ1-6 . 14 TRBV2 TGTGCCAGCGGCCGGGATACAGCTAATTCACCCCTCCACTTT CASGRDTANSPLHF
few TRBJ2-7 . 13 TRBV14 TGTGCCAGCAGCCAAGTTCAGGGCTACGAGCAGTACTTC CASSQVQGYEQYF
many TRBJ1-1 . 14 TRBV2 TGTGCCAGCAGTGAAGCGTTCGGGAACACTGAAGCTTTCTTT CASSEAFGNTEAFF
. TRBJ1-3 . 16 TRBV12-3/TRBV12-4 TGTGCCAGCAGTGTGTCTCGCGGGGGATCAGGAAACACCATATATTTT CASSVSRGGSGNTIYF
. TRBJ1-4 TRBD1 18 TRBV7-4 TGTGCCAGCAGCTTAGATAGCCGGCAGGGGGCAGTTAATGAAAAACTGTTTTTT CASSLDSRQGAVNEKLFF
. TRBJ1-5 . 18 TRBV19 TGTGCCAGTAGTCTACCAGTAATTGGGGCGACCTCGAATCAGCCCCAGCATTTT CASSLPVIGATSNQPQHF
. TRBJ2-5 TRBD2 13 TRBV20-1 TGCAGTTTCTATATAGCGGGGAGCGAGACCCAGTACTTC CSFYIAGSETQYF
. TRBJ1-2 . 13 TRBV25-1 TGTGCCAGCCGCCTGTCGGGGGACGGTGGCTACACCTTC CASRLSGDGGYTF
many TRBJ2-5 TRBD1 15 TRBV25-1 TGTGCCAGCAGTGACACAGCAGGGGGCCGGGAGACCCAGTACTTC CASSDTAGGRETQYF
. TRBJ2-2 . 16 TRBV7-2 TGTGCCAGCAGCTTAGTGGGTATGGGCCCCACCGGGGAGCTGTTTTTT CASSLVGMGPTGELFF
many TRBJ2-5 . 13 TRBV29-1 TGCAGCGTTGTGGTTGGGGGGAAAGAGACCCAGTACTTC CSVVVGGKETQYF
. TRBJ1-1 . 15 TRBV5-1 TGCGCCAGCAGCCAGGCAAGGGGAATCAACACTGAAGCTTTCTTT CASSQARGINTEAFF
. TRBJ1-1 TRBD1 13 TRBV7-9 TGTGCCAGCAGCAGGGACAGGGCCGCAGAAGCTTTCTTT CASSRDRAAEAFF
. TRBJ1-6 TRBD1 14 TRBV29-1 TGCAGCGTTGAAGAGACAGGGCTTAATTCACCCCTCCACTTT CSVEETGLNSPLHF
few TRBJ1-4 . 12 TRBV7-6 TGTGCCAGCAGGGGCAGGGATGAAAAACTGTTTTTT CASRGRDEKLFF
few TRBJ2-5 TRBD1 12 TRBV20-1 TGCAGTGCTGGGAACAGGGGGGAGACCCAGTACTTC CSAGNRGETQYF